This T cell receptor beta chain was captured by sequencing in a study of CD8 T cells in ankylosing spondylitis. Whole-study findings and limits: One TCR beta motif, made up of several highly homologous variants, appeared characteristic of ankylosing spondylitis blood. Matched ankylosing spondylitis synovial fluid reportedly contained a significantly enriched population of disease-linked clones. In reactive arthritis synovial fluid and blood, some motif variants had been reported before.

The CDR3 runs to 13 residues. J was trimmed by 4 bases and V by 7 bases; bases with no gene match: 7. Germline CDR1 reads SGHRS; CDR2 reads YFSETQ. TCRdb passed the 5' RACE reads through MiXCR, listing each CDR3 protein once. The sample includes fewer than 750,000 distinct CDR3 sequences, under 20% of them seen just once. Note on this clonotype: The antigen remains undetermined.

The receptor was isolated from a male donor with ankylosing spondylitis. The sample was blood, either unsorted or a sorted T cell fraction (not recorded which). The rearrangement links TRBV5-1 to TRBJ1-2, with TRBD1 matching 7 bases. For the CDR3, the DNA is TGCGCCAGCGCACTGACAGGGTCCTATGGCTACACCTTC. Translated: CASALTGSYGYTF.